This TCR beta chain was identified during a study of shared clonotypes between healthy human individuals. The length of the CDR3 is 16 residues. Per the germline V gene, CDR1 is MDHEN and CDR2 is SYDVKM. Trimming removed 4 bases at V and 1 base at J, with 14 bases between. Naivety among CD8 cells was defined by CD45RO negativity and positive CCR7 selection, thereby excluding terminally differentiated effector memory CD45RA+ cells. Using immunoSEQ multiplex PCR, the repertoire was profiled, and TCRdb retains in-frame clones only, with some absent. The table lists 550,000 to 600,000 clones, roughly 98% of them singletons.

Sequencing was done on a sample of naive CD8+ T cells sorted from blood. This rearrangement joins TRBV28 to TRBJ1-5; tentative D call: TRBD1 (5 bases). The sequence was collected from a man between 25 and 39 years old in good health. The CDR3 loop is CASSWGYRKSNQPQHF. CDR3 sequence (DNA): TGTGCCAGCAGTTGGGGATACAGGAAAAGCAATCAGCCCCAGCATTTT.